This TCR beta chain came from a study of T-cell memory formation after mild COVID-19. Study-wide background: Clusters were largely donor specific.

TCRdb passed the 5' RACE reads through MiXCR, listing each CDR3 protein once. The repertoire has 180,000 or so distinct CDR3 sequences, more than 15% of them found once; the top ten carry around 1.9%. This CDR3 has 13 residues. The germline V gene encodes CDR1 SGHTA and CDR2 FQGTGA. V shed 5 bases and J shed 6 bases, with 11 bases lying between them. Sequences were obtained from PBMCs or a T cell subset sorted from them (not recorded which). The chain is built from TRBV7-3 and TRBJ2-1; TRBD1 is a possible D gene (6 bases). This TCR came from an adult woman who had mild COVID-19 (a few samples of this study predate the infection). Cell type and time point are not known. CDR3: CASSTDRSNEQFF. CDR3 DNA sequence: TGTGCCAGCAGCACCGACAGGAGCAATGAGCAGTTCTTC.